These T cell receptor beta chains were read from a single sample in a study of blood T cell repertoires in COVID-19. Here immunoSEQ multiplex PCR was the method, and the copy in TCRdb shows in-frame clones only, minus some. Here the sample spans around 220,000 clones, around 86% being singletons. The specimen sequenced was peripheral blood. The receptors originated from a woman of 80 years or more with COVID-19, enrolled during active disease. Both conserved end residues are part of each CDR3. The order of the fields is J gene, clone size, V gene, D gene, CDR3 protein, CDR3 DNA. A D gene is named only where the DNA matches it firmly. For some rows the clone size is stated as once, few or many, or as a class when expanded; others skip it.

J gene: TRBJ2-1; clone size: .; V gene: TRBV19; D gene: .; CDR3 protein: CASSPRYSYNEQFF; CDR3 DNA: TGTGCCAGTAGTCCCCGCTACTCCTACAATGAGCAGTTCTTC
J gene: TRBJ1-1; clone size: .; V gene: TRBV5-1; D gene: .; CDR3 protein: CASSFGGTEAFF; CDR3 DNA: TGCGCCAGCAGCTTTGGGGGGACTGAAGCTTTCTTT
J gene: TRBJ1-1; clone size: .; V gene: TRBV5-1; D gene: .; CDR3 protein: CASWGERNTEAFF; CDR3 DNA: TGCGCCAGCTGGGGGGAGAGGAACACTGAAGCTTTCTTT
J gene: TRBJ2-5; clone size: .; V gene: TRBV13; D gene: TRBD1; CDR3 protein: CASSLGVRGETQYF; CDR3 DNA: TGTGCCAGCAGCTTAGGCGTCAGGGGGGAGACCCAGTACTTC
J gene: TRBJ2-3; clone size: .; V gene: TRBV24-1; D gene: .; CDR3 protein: CATSVGGVDTQYF; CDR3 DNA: TGTGCCACCAGTGTGGGGGGAGTAGATACGCAGTATTTT
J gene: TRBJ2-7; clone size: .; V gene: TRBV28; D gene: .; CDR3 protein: CASVRALGFEQYF; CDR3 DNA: TGTGCCAGCGTCAGGGCGTTAGGGTTCGAGCAGTACTTC
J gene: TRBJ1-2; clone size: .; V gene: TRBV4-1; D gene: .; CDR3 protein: CASSQGGANYGYTF; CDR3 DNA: TGCGCCAGCAGCCAAGGGGGAGCTAACTATGGCTACACCTTC
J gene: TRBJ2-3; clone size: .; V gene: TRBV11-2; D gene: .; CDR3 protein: CASSSKRIGTDTQYF; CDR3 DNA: TGTGCCAGCAGCTCCAAGCGAATCGGCACAGATACGCAGTATTTT
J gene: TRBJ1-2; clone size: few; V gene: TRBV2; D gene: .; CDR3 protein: CAPREGAGYTF; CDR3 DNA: TGTGCCCCCCGAGAGGGTGCTGGCTACACCTTC
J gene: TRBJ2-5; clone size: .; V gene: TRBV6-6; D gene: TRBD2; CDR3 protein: CASSSRLAGGVETQYF; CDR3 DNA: TGTGCCAGCAGTTCAAGACTAGCGGGGGGTGTAGAGACCCAGTACTTC
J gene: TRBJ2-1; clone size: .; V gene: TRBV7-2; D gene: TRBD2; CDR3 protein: CASREAGGSYNEQFF; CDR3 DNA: TGTGCCAGCAGGGAGGCGGGAGGCTCCTACAATGAGCAGTTCTTC
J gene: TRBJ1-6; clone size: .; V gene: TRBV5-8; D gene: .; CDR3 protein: CASSPHVIQGQPGPLHF; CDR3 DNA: TGTGCCAGCAGTCCGCATGTCATACAGGGACAACCGGGTCCCCTCCACTTT
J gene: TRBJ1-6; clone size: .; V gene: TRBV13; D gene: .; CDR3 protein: CASSGINSQFRALHF; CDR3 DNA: TGTGCCAGCAGTGGGATCAATTCCCAATTCAGGGCCCTCCACTTT
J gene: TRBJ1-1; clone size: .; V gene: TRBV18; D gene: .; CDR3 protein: CASSPRSSEAFF; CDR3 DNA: TGTGCCAGCTCACCACGGAGCTCTGAAGCTTTCTTT
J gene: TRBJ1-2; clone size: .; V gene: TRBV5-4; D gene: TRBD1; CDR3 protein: CASSLPGRTGKSDGYTF; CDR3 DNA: TGTGCCAGCAGCCTACCAGGTCGGACAGGGAAGAGCGATGGCTACACCTTC
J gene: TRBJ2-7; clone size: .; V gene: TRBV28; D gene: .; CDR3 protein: CASSFSAAEQYF; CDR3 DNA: TGTGCCAGCAGTTTTTCCGCGGCCGAGCAGTACTTC
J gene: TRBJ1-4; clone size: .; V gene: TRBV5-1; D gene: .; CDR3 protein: CASSAQGIGAEKLFF; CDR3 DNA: TGCGCCAGCAGCGCTCAGGGGATAGGTGCTGAAAAACTGTTTTTT
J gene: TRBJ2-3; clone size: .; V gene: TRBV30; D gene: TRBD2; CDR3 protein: CAWTMRAGVTDTQYF; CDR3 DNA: TGTGCCTGGACCATGCGTGCGGGGGTCACAGATACGCAGTATTTT
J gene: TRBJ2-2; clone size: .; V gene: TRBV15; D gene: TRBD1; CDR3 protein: CATSRARGLGELFF; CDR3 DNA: TGTGCCACCAGCAGAGCCAGGGGGCTCGGGGAGCTGTTTTTT
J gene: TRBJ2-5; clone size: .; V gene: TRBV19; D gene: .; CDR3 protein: CASSLQAGETQYF; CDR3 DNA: TGTGCCAGTAGTCTACAAGCAGGGGAGACCCAGTACTTC
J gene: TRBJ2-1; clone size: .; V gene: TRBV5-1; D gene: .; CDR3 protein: CASSLALGAGWLEMFNEQFF; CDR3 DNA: TGCGCCAGCAGCTTGGCTTTAGGGGCAGGGTGGCTAGAAATGTTCAATGAGCAGTTCTTC
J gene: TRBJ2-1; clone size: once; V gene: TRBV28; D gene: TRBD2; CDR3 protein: CASSPPFSREGREQFF; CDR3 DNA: TGTGCCAGCAGTCCCCCCTTCTCGCGGGAGGGAAGGGAGCAGTTCTTC
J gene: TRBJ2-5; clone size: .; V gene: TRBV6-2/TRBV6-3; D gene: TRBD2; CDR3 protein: CASSSRLAGGPRKETQYF; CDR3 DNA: TGTGCCAGCAGTTCCCGACTAGCGGGAGGGCCTAGAAAAGAGACCCAGTACTTC
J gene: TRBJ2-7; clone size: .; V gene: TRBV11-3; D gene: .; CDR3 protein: CASSSFSEKQYF; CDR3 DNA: TGTGCCAGCAGCTCTTTTTCGGAGAAGCAGTACTTC
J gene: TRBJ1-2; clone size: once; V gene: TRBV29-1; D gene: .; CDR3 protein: CSVVRGNYGYTF; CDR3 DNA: TGCAGCGTTGTACGGGGAAACTATGGCTACACCTTC